This T cell receptor (beta chain) was profiled in a study of blood T cell repertoires in COVID-19. Study information: Donors in the United States, Italy and Spain gave samples during acute or convalescent COVID-19. Nucleic acid was either cDNA or gDNA, and it came from T cells, B-cell-depleted T cells, or PBMCs.

Unmatched junction bases numbered 2, after V lost 4 bases and J lost 4 bases. Germline V gives CDR1 MNHNY, CDR2 SVGAGI (reference sequence). The CDR3 consists of 16 residues. The repertoire was sequenced with immunoSEQ multiplex PCR; TCRdb's copy has only in-frame clones and lacks some. There are some 40,000 clones in the sample; about four fifths occur only once, and approximately 44% lies in the top ten. The chain couples TRBV6-6 to TRBJ2-1; 15 bases line up with TRBD2. The source material was peripheral blood. This TCR derives from a woman aged 80 or over with acute or convalescent COVID-19. The CDR3 loop is CASSSGLAGGYNEQFF. The CDR3 nucleotides read TGTGCCAGCAGTTCCGGACTAGCGGGGGGGTACAATGAGCAGTTCTTC.